A single sample gave rise to the 23 T cell receptor beta chains below, sequenced in a study of blood T cell repertoires in COVID-19. Assay: immunoSEQ multiplex PCR; the TCRdb copy retains only in-frame clones and omits some. The sample carries about 100,000 clones, 88% recorded once. The sequenced sample consisted of peripheral blood. Receptor source: a woman aged 60-70 years with acute or convalescent COVID-19.

This clone was picked up one time. This chain uses TRBV9 with TRBJ1-1, with 7 bases aligning to TRBD1. With V trimmed by 0 bases and J by 4 bases, 9 bases remained unmatched. The CDR3 contains 16 residues. CDR1 and CDR2 from the germline V gene are SGDLS and YYNGEE. CDR3 in amino acids: CASSVDLGPGGTEAFF. Written as DNA, the CDR3 is TGTGCCAGCAGCGTAGATCTTGGGCCAGGGGGCACTGAAGCTTTCTTT.

The CDR3 reads CASSYGGAQPQHF. DNA for the CDR3: TGTGCCAGCAGTTACGGGGGGGCACAGCCCCAGCATTTT. J is TRBJ1-5 and V is TRBV6-6; a possible D gene is TRBD1 (6 bases). Germline CDR1 reads MNHNY; CDR2 reads SVGAGI (reference sequence). The CDR3 has 13 residues. The V end was cut by 2 bases, the J end by 7 bases, with 9 bases between.

This chain connects TRBV6-4 to TRBJ2-1, with D possibly matching TRBD2 (5 bases). V was pared by 6 bases and J by 4 bases, with 13 bases between. Germline V lookup: CDR1 MRHNA, CDR2 SNTAGT. CDR3 length equals 14 residues. The CDR3 bases are TGTGCCAGCAGACTAGACCCTACTTACAATGAGCAGTTCTTC. It yields the protein CASRLDPTYNEQFF.

This chain links TRBV18 with TRBJ1-4; no firm D call. CDR1 KGHSH and CDR2 LQKENI come from the germline V gene. CDR3 length: 14 amino acids. Trimming stripped 4 bases from V and 4 bases from J, with 10 bases between. The CDR3 here is CASSLKENNEKLFF. The CDR3 coding sequence is TGTGCCAGCTCACTTAAAGAGAATAATGAAAAACTGTTTTTT.

This chain links TRBV14 with TRBJ2-4, with 7 bases aligning to TRBD1. V gave up 0 bases and J gave up 9 bases; unmatched junction bases: 2. Germline-derived CDR1 and CDR2 are SGHDN and FVKESK. The CDR3 has 13 residues. CDR3 nucleotide sequence: TGTGCCAGCAGCCAAGATTACAGGGGCATTCAGTACTTC. Amino acid sequence: CASSQDYRGIQYF.

The chain joins TRBV5-5 to TRBJ2-1; TRBD2 might be the D (5 bases). This CDR3 has 13 amino acids. The germline gives CDR1 SGHKS, CDR2 YYEKEE (reference sequence). Trimming left V 0 bases short and J 16 bases short, with 17 bases between. CDR3 sequence: CASSLVGGQGLFF. Written as DNA, the CDR3 is TGTGCCAGCAGCTTGGTGGGCGGGCAAGGCCTATTCTTC.

The chain combines TRBV21-1 with TRBJ1-1; the tabulated D call, TRBD1, remains unverified against the DNA. TRBV21-1 is tagged as a pseudogene. The CDR3 contains 17 residues. The CDR3 reads CASSFHRKGRCSTEAFF. In nucleotides, the CDR3 is TGTGCCAGCAGCTTCCATCGAAAGGGGCGGTGTAGCACTGAAGCTTTCTTT.

The CDR3 sequence is CASSQEGAGPSGNTIYF. The CDR3 DNA sequence: TGCGCCAGCAGCCAAGAGGGGGCAGGGCCCTCTGGAAACACCATATATTTT. This chain connects TRBV4-1 to TRBJ1-3, with a weak D call TRBD1 (6 bases). This CDR3 spans 17 amino acids. The germline V gene has CDR1 MGHRA and CDR2 YSYEKL. Trimming left V 0 bases short and J 0 bases short, with 12 bases between.

This chain connects TRBV28 to TRBJ2-7; TRBD1 might be the D (5 bases). Germline assignment: CDR1 MDHEN and CDR2 SYDVKM. The V gene lost 2 bases and the J gene lost 3 bases, with 5 bases spanning the gap. This CDR3 region has 12 residues. The CDR3 loop is CASSLRGYEQYV. In DNA form, the CDR3 reads TGTGCCAGCAGTTTAAGGGGCTACGAGCAGTACGTC.

V usage is TRBV5-1 and J usage is TRBJ1-1, with D perhaps matching TRBD1 (6 bases). CDR1 is SGHRS and CDR2 is YFSETQ in the germline V gene. The CDR3 spans 13 residues. V was clipped by 6 bases and J by 0 bases, with 9 bases between them. The CDR3 reads CASKGTLNTEAFF. In DNA, the CDR3 is TGCGCCAGCAAGGGGACACTGAACACTGAAGCTTTCTTT.

The rearrangement links TRBV15 to TRBJ1-4; 10 bases match TRBD1. The CDR3 is made up of 14 amino acids. Per the germline V gene, CDR1 is LNHNV and CDR2 is YYDKDF (reference sequence). V was pared by 4 bases and J by 7 bases, with 3 bases of the junction left unmatched. CDR3 nucleotides: TGTGCCACCAGCACGGACAGGGGGGCTGAAAAACTGTTTTTT. Its translation is CATSTDRGAEKLFF.

The V call is TRBV10-2, the J call TRBJ1-5; D may be TRBD1 (5 bases). This CDR3 has 13 amino acids. Trimming stripped 6 bases from V and 5 bases from J, with 11 bases between. Germline loops: CDR1 WSHSY, CDR2 SAAADI. CDR3 amino acids: CASRDTGYQPQHF. CDR3 coding DNA: TGCGCCAGCAGGGACACGGGCTATCAGCCCCAGCATTTT.

CDR3 sequence: CAWNLAGRGEQFF. CDR3 in DNA: TGTGCCTGGAACCTAGCGGGACGGGGTGAGCAGTTCTTC. V usage is TRBV30 and J usage is TRBJ2-1, with 9 bases fitting TRBD2. V trimming: 4 bases; J trimming: 9 bases; junction bases outside the gene matches: 7. The CDR3 is made up of 13 amino acids. Per germline, CDR1 GTSNPN and CDR2 SVGIG (reference sequence).

This clone turned up a few times. The chain combines TRBV30 with TRBJ1-5; D ambiguous. The V gene lost 3 bases and the J gene lost 12 bases, with 15 bases spanning the gap. This CDR3 contains 12 residues. Per germline, CDR1 GTSNPN and CDR2 SVGIG (reference sequence). This CDR3 reads CAWSRTKGLQHF. The CDR3 nucleotides read TGTGCCTGGAGCAGAACCAAAGGACTCCAGCATTTT. The full variable domain, with the rest looked up from reference TRBV30 and TRBJ1-5, is SQTIHQWPATLVQPVGSPLSLECTVEGTSNPNLYWYRQAAGRGLQLLFYSVGIGQISSEVPQNLSASRPQDRQFILSSKKLLLSDSGFYLCAWSRTKGLQHFGDGTRLSIL.

This clone was seen just once. V and J are TRBV7-8 and TRBJ2-1; TRBD1 agrees at 8 bases. The germline CDR1 and CDR2 sequences are SGHVS and FQNEAQ. This CDR3 comprises 16 residues. V was clipped by 4 bases and J by 4 bases; unmatched bases: 9. Here the CDR3 reads CASSYPGTGVYNEQFF. The CDR3 region has the DNA TGTGCCAGCAGCTACCCAGGGACAGGAGTATACAATGAGCAGTTCTTC.

V and J are TRBV11-2 and TRBJ2-7, with D perhaps TRBD2 (7 bases). Trimming took 2 bases from V and 7 from J, leaving 12 bases between them. Germline CDR1 SGHAT, CDR2 FQNNGV. This CDR3 is built from 13 residues. CDR3 DNA: TGTGCCAGCAGCTTATTGGGAGGGGGGGAGCAGTACGTC. Encoded protein: CASSLLGGGEQYV.

V and J are TRBV28 and TRBJ2-1, with 12 bases aligning to TRBD2. Germline-derived CDR1 and CDR2 are MDHEN and SYDVKM. The V and J ends lost 6 bases and 9 bases, in that order; junction bases with no gene match: 9. This CDR3 is built from 15 residues. The CDR3 bases are TGTGCCAGCAGCCAACCTAGCGGGAGGGCCTCTGAGCAGTTCTTC. Amino acid sequence: CASSQPSGRASEQFF.

The chain links TRBV3-1 (or the pseudogene TRBV3-2) to TRBJ2-3; D is uncertain. Per the germline V gene, CDR1 is LGHDT and CDR2 is YNNKEL (reference sequence). Trimming stripped 4 bases from V and 4 bases from J, with 9 bases between. This CDR3 region has 13 residues. The CDR3 sequence is CASSLWSADTQYF. In DNA form, the CDR3 reads TGTGCCAGCAGCCTCTGGAGCGCAGATACGCAGTATTTT.

The V call is TRBV6-5, the J call TRBJ2-3; the D is unclear. The CDR3 runs 13 residues. Germline V gene sequence: CDR1 MNHEY, CDR2 SVGAGI. With 8 bases removed from V and 1 base from J, the gap between germline ends came to 10 bases. The DNA of the CDR3 is TGTGCCAGCCAGACTCGTCGCACAGATACGCAGTATTTT. It encodes CASQTRRTDTQYF.

The rearrangement links TRBV6-1 to TRBJ2-3; 7 positions agree with TRBD2. The V segment lost 7 bases and the J segment 2 bases; nucleotides outside the gene matches: 12. CDR3 length: 16 amino acids. Germline V gene sequence: CDR1 MNHNS, CDR2 SASEGT. CDR3 protein: CASTDNLAVLTDTQYF. DNA of the CDR3: TGTGCCAGCACTGACAATCTAGCGGTCCTCACAGATACGCAGTATTTT.

This clone was detected once. This sequence joins TRBV12-5 and TRBJ1-3; the match to TRBD1 covers 8 bases. V lost 3 bases to trimming and J lost 1 base; unmatched junction nucleotides: 17. This CDR3 has 20 residues. Looked up from germline, CDR1 is LGHNT and CDR2 is FRNRAP. The CDR3 sequence is CASGFFSGQVELRSGNTIYF. The CDR3 coding sequence is TGTGCTAGTGGTTTCTTCTCGGGACAGGTAGAATTGAGGTCTGGAAACACCATATATTTT.

The J gene is TRBJ2-1, the V gene TRBV9, with TRBD1 as a possible D gene (5 bases). CDR3 length: 15 residues. Germline CDR1 and CDR2: SGDLS and YYNGEE. Between the trimmed V and J ends, which lost 0 bases and 6 bases, there was a span of 13 bases. The CDR3 here is CASSVGLERGNEQFF. Written as DNA, the CDR3 is TGTGCCAGCAGCGTAGGACTCGAAAGGGGCAATGAGCAGTTCTTC.

The chain is built from TRBV4-1 and TRBJ1-5; 9 positions agree with TRBD1. CDR3 size: 16 residues. J gave up 3 bases and V 3 bases, and 6 bases lay outside the gene matches. Germline CDR1 reads MGHRA; CDR2 reads YSYEKL. The CDR3 region has the DNA TGCGCCAGCAGCCAGGGGACAGGGACCCCCAATCAGCCCCAGCATTTT. As protein: CASSQGTGTPNQPQHF.